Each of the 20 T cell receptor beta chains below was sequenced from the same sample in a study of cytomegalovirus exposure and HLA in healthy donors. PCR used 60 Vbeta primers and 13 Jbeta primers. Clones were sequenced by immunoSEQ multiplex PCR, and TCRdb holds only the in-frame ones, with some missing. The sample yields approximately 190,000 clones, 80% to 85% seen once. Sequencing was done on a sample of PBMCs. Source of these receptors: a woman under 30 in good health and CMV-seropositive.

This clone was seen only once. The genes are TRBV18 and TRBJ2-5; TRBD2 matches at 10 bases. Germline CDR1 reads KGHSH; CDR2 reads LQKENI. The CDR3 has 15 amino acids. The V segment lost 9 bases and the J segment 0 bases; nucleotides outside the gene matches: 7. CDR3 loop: CASRIAGGHQETQYF. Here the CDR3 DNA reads TGTGCCAGTCGTATAGCGGGGGGACACCAAGAGACCCAGTACTTC.

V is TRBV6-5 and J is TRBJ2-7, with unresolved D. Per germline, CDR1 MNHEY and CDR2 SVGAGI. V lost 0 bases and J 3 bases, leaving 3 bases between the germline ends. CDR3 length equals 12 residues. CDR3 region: CASSYSSYEQYF. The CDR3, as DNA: TGTGCCAGCAGTTACTCTAGCTACGAGCAGTACTTC.

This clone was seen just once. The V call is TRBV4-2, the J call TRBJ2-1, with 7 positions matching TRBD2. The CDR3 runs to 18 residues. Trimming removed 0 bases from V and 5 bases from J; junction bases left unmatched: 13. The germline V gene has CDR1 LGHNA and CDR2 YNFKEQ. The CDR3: CASSQELWVAGEHNEQFF. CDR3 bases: TGTGCCAGCAGCCAAGAGCTTTGGGTCGCGGGGGAACACAATGAGCAGTTCTTC.

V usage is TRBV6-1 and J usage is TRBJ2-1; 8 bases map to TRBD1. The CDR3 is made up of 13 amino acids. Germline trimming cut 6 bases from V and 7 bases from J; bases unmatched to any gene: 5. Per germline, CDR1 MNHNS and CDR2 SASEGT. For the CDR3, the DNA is TGTGCCAGCAGGGACAGGGAAGGGAATGAGCAGTTCTTC. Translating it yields CASRDREGNEQFF.

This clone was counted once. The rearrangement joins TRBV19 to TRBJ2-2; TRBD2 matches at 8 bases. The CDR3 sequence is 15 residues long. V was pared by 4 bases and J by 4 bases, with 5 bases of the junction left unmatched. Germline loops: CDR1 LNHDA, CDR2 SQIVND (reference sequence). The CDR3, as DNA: TGTGCCAGTAGTAGAGCGGGGGCCCTCACCGGGGAGCTGTTTTTT. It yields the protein CASSRAGALTGELFF.

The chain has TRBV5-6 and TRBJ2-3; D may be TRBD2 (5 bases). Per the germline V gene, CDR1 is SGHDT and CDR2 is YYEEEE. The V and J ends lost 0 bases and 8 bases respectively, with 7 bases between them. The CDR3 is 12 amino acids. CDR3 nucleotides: TGTGCCAGCAGCTTGGATCGGGGTACGCAGTATTTT. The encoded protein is CASSLDRGTQYF.

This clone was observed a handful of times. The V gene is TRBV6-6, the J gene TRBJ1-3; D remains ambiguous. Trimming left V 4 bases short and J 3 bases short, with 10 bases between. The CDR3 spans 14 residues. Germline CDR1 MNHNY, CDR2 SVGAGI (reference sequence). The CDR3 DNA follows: TGTGCCAGCAGTTCGCAGGCCCTTGGAAACACCATATATTTT. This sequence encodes CASSSQALGNTIYF.

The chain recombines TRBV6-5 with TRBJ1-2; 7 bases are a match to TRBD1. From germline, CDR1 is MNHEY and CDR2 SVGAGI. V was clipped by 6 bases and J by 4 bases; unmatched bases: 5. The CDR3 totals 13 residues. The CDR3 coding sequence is TGTGCCAGCAGCCGACAGGGTTTCTATGGCTACACCTTC. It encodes CASSRQGFYGYTF.

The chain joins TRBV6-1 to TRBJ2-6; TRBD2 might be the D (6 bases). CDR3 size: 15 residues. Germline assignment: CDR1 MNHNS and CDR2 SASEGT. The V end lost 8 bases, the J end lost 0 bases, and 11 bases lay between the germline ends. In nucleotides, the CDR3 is TGTGCCAGCGAGGGAGGAGTCTCTGGGGCCAACGTCCTGACTTTC. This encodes CASEGGVSGANVLTF.

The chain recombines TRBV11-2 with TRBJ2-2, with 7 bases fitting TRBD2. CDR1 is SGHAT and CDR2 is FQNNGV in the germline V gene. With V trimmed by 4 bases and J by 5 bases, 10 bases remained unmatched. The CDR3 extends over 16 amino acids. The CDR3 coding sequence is TGTGCCAGCAGCTACAAAGGACTAGGCGTTACCGGGGAGCTGTTTTTT. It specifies CASSYKGLGVTGELFF.

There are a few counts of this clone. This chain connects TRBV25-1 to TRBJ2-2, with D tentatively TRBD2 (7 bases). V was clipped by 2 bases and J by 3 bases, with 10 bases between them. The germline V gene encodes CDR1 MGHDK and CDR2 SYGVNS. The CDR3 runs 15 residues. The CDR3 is CASSEGGGDTGELFF. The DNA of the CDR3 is TGTGCCAGCAGTGAAGGGGGGGGCGACACCGGGGAGCTGTTTTTT.

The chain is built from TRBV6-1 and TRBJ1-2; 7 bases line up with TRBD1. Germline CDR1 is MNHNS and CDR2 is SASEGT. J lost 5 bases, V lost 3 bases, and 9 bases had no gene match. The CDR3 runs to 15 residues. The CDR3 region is CASSDLQGRRYGYTF. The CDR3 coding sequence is TGTGCCAGCAGTGATCTACAGGGGCGGCGATATGGCTACACCTTC.

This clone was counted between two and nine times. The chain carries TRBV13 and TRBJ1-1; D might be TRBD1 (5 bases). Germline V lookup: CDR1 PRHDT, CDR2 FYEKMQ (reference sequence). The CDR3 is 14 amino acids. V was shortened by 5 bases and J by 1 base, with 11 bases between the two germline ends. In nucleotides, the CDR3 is TGTGCCAGCAGCACCTATGACAGGAACACTGAAGCTTTCTTT. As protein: CASSTYDRNTEAFF. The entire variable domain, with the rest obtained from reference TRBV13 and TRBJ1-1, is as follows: AAGVIQSPRHLIKEKRETATLKCYPIPRHDTVYWYQQGPGQDPQFLISFYEKMQSDKGSIPDRFSAQQFSDYHSELNMSSLELGDSALYFCASSTYDRNTEAFFGQGTRLTVV.

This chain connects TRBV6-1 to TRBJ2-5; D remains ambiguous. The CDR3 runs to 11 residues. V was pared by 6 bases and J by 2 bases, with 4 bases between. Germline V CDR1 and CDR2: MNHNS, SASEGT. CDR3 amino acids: CASRLQETQYF. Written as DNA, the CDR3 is TGTGCCAGCAGACTTCAAGAGACCCAGTACTTC.

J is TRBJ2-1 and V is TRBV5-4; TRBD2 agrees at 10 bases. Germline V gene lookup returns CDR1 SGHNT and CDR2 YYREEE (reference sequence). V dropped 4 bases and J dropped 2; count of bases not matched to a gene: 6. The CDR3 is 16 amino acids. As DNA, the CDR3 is TGTGCCAGCAGCCTCTGGACTAGCGGAACCTACAATGAGCAGTTCTTC. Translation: CASSLWTSGTYNEQFF.

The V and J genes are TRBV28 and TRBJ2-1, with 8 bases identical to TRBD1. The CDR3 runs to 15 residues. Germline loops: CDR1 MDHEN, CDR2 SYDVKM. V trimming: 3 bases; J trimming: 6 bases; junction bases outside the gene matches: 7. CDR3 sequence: CASSFSGTGLNEQFF. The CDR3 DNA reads TGTGCCAGCAGTTTTTCCGGGACAGGCCTCAATGAGCAGTTCTTC.

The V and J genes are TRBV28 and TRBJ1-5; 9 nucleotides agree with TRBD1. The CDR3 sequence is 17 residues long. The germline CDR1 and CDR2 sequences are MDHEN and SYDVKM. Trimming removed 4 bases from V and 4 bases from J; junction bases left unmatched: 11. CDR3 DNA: TGTGCCAGCAGTTCGGTTCAAGGGACAGGGCTGAATCAGCCCCAGCATTTT. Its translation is CASSSVQGTGLNQPQHF.

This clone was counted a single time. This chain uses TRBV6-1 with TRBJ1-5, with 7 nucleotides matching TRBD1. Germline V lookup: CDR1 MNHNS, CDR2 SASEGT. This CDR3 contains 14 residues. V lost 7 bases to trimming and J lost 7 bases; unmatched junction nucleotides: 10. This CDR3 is CASTQTGLSQPQHF. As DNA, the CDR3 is TGTGCCAGCACCCAGACAGGGCTGAGCCAGCCCCAGCATTTT.

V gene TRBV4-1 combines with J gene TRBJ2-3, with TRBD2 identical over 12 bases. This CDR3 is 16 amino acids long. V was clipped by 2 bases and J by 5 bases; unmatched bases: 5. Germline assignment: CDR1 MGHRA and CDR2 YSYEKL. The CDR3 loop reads CASSQILAGGRDTQYF. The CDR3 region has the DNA TGCGCCAGCAGCCAAATTCTAGCGGGGGGGCGAGATACGCAGTATTTT.

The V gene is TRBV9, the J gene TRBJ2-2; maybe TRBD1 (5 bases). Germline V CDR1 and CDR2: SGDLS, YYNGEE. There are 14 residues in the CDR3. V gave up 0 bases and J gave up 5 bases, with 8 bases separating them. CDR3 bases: TGTGCCAGCAGCGTAGCTAGGGGTACCGGGGAGCTGTTTTTT. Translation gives CASSVARGTGELFF.